This TCR beta chain was identified during a study of blood T cell repertoires in COVID-19 (dated by TCRdb to 2018 to 2021). About the study as a whole: The collaborator samples originated in the United States, Italy and Spain and spanned the acute and convalescent phases of COVID-19. The material from the prospective study consisted of cDNA or gDNA derived from T cells, B-cell-depleted T cells, or PBMCs. Deeply sampled blood TCRbeta repertoires from subjects exposed to, actively infected with, or recovered from COVID-19 were included in the dataset. The repertoires were released in a freely available public database intended as a resource for research on the immune response to SARS-CoV-2. The samples were drawn from two sources: the first 160 participants of the ongoing ImmuneRACE study, and 950 to 1,500 subjects contributed by 6 global collaborators. Sample metadata almost always included a de-identified subject ID, COVID-19 status, age in years and sex. HLA class I and class II types, where available, came from metadata supplied by the sample provider rather than from assay-based typing.

Note on this clone: Its antigen is unknown. Per-nucleotide qualities are absent, and no much larger clonotype sits a single base away.

Whole blood was collected in K2EDTA tubes by collaborating institutions according to the institutions' own protocols. For TCRbeta analysis, collaborators shipped samples in one of three forms: frozen whole blood, isolated PBMCs, or DNA extracted from either of those sample types. TCRbeta CDR3 regions were amplified from genomic DNA by means of the immunoSEQ Assay, a bias-controlled multiplex PCR. As for the original processing: Within the assay, amplification of reference gene primers was used to estimate how many nucleated cells each sample contained. Sequence reads were collapsed and filtered to measure the absolute abundance of every unique TCRbeta CDR3 rearrangement. For each sample, productive Simpson clonality was calculated by taking the square root of Simpson's diversity index across productive rearrangements. TCRdb obtained this table from immuneACCESS and retained in-frame rearrangements with V and J assigned. These tables miss some clones; where compared with another copy, unresolved V genes account for less than half of the shortfall, and the remainder is unexplained. V and J calls and clone size come straight from that table; D and trimming were deduced from the DNA. The sample table records tens of thousands of clones; over 90% of these occur just once. The top ten constitute over 1.5% of the sample.

Via the germline V gene, CDR1 is MDHEN and CDR2 SYDVKM. There are 14 amino acids in the CDR3, from cysteine to phenylalanine inclusive. The retained sequence is limited to the CDR3, 42 bases, with the frame set at the first base. From V the trimming removes 5 bases and from J it removes 5 bases, while the gene matches leave 7 bases of the junction unaccounted for. What the authors observed across the whole study: Clinical and demographic metadata were provided uncurated, with the amount varying by source and participant.

The chain uses TRBV28 and TRBJ2-7; TRBD1 aligns with 9 central bases. Sequencing input: peripheral blood. This receptor was taken from a man aged 55 to 70 with acute or convalescent COVID-19. In nucleotide form, the sequence is TGTGCCAGCAGTCCTCCGACAGGGGGTGACGAGCAGTACTTC. Protein translation: CASSPPTGGDEQYF.